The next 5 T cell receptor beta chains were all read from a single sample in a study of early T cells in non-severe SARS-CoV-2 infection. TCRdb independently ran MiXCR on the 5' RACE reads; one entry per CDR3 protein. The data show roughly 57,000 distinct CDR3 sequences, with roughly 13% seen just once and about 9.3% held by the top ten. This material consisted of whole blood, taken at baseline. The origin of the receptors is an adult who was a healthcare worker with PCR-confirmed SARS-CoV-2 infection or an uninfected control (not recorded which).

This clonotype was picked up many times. The CDR3 sequence: CASSEGLLRTQYF. The CDR3 coding sequence is TGCGCCAGCAGTGAAGGGTTGCTTCGTACGCAGTATTTT. This chain uses TRBV10-1 with TRBJ2-3; D remains unclear. Germline CDR1 WNHNN, CDR2 SYGVQD (reference sequence). The CDR3 has 13 residues. Trimming took 3 bases from V and 8 from J, leaving 12 bases between them.

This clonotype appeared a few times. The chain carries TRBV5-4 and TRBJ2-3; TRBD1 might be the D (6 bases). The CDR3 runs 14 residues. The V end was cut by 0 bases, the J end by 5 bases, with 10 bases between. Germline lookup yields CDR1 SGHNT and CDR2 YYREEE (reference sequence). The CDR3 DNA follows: TGTGCCAGCAGCTTGGTTGGGGGCGAAGATACGCAGTATTTT. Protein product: CASSLVGGEDTQYF.

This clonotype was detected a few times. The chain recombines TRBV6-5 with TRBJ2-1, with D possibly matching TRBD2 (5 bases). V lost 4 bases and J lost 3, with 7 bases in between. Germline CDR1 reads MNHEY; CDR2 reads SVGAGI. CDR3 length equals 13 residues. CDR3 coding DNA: TGTGCCAGCAGTTCTCGGGGCTACAATGAGCAGTTCTTC. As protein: CASSSRGYNEQFF.

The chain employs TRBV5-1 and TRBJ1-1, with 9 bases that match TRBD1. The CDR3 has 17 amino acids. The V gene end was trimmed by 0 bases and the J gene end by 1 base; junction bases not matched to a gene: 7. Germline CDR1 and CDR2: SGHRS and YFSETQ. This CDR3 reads CASSLAPGTGRNTEAFF. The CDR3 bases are TGCGCCAGCAGCTTGGCCCCCGGGACAGGGAGGAACACTGAAGCTTTCTTT.

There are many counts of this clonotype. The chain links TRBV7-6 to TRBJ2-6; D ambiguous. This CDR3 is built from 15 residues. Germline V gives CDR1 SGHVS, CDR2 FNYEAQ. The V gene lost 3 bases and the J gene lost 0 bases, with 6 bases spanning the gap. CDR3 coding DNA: TGTGCCAGCAGCTTCCGGTCCTCTGGGGCCAACGTCCTGACTTTC. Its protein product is CASSFRSSGANVLTF.